The source of this T cell receptor beta chain is a study of T cell repertoires in cytomegalovirus infection. About this clonotype: Its antigen is unidentified.

TCRdb called the reads again in MiXCR, with one record for every CDR3 protein. The table includes 110,000 to 150,000 distinct CDR3 sequences, 25% to 35% detected once. This TCR derives from a human donor in good health (CMV status not recorded). Some clones in this sample may be carry-over from other donors' samples. The starting material was CD8+ T cells from cultured PBMCs, obtained from culture after CMV antigen stimulation.

The CDR3 is CASLSGGGYNEQFF. The CDR3 bases are TGTGCCAGTCTTAGCGGGGGGGGGTACAATGAGCAGTTCTTC. J is TRBJ2-1 and V is TRBV10-3; TRBD2 agrees at 11 bases. Looked up from germline, CDR1 is ENHRY and CDR2 is SYGVKD. V was clipped by 10 bases and J by 4 bases; unmatched bases: 6. The CDR3 loop spans 14 amino acids.